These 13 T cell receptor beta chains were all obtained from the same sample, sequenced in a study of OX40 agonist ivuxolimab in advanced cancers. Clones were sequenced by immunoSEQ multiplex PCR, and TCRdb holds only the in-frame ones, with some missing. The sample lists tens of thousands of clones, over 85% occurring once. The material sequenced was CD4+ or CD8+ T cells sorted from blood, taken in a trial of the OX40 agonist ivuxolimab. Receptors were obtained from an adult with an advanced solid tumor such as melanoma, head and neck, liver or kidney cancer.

CDR3 sequence reads: CASSPLQGGDTEAFF. Written as DNA, the CDR3 is TGTGCCAGCAGCCCACTACAGGGAGGGGACACTGAAGCTTTCTTT. This sequence joins TRBV14 and TRBJ1-1, with D tentatively TRBD1 (6 bases). The V gene lost 4 bases and the J gene lost 3 bases, with 15 bases spanning the gap. Germline V lookup: CDR1 SGHDN, CDR2 FVKESK. CDR3 length equals 15 residues.

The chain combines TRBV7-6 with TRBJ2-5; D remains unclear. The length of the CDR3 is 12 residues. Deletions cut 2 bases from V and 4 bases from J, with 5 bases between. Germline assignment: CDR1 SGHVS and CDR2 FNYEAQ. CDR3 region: CASSLITETQYF. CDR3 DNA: TGTGCCAGCAGCTTAATTACAGAGACCCAGTACTTC.

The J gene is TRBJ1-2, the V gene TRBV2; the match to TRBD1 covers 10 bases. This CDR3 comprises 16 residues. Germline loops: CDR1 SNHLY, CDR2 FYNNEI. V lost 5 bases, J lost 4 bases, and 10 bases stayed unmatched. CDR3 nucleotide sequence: TGTGCCAGCAGTCCCCTGACAGGGGGCGCAAGCTATGGCTACACCTTC. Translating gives CASSPLTGGASYGYTF.

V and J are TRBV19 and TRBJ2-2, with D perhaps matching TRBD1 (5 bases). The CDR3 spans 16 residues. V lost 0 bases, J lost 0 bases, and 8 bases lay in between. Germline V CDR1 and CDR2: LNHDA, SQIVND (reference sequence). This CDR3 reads CASSIEEGANTGELFF. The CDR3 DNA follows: TGTGCCAGTAGTATAGAGGAAGGGGCGAACACCGGGGAGCTGTTTTTT.

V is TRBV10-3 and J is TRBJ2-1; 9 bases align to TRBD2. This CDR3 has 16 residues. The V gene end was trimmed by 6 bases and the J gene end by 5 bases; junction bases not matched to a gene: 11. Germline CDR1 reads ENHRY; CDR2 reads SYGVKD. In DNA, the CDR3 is TGTGCCATCAGCGAAGTAAGCGGGAGGCGCCACAATGAGCAGTTCTTC. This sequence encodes CAISEVSGRRHNEQFF.

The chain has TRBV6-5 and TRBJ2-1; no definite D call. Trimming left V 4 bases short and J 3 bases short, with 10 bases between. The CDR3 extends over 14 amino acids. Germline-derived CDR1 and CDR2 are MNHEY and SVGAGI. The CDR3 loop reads CASSLNPSYNEQFF. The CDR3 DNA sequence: TGTGCCAGCAGTTTAAACCCTAGCTACAATGAGCAGTTCTTC.

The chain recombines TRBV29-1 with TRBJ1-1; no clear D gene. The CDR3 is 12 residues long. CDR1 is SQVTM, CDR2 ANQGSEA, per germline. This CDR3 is CSVEEGSTEAFF. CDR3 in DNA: TGCAGTGTAGAGGAGGGCTCGACTGAAGCTTTCTTT.

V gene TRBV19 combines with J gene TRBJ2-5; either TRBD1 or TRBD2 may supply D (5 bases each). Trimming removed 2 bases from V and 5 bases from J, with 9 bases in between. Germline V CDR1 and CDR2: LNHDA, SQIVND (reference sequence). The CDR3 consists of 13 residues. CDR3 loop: CASSITGPETQYF. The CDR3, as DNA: TGTGCCAGTAGTATAACGGGGCCGGAGACCCAGTACTTC.

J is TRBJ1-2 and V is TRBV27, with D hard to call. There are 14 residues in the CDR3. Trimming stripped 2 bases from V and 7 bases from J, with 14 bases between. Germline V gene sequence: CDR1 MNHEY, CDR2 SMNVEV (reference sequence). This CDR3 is CASSLVLGSVGYTF. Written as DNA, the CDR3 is TGTGCCAGCAGTTTAGTATTAGGGTCGGTTGGCTACACCTTC.

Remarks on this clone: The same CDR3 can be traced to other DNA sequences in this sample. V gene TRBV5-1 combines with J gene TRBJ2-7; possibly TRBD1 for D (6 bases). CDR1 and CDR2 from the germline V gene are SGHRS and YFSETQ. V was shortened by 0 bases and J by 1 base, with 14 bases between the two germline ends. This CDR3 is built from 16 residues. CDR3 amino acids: CASSLVSGAQSYEQYF. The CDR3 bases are TGCGCCAGCAGCTTGGTCTCAGGGGCGCAATCCTACGAGCAGTACTTC.

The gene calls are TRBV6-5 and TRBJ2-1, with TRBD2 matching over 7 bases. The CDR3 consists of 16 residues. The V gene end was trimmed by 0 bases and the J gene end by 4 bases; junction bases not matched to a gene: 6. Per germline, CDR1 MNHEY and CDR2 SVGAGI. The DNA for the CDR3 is TGTGCCAGCAGTTACTCTGGGGGAGGGAGATACAATGAGCAGTTCTTC. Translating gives CASSYSGGGRYNEQFF.

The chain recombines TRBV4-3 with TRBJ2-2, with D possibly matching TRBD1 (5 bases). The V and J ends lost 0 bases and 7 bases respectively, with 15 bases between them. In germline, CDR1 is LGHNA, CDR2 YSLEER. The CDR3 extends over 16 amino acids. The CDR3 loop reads CASSQEVGRARGELFF. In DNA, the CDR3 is TGCGCCAGCAGCCAAGAGGTTGGCAGGGCCCGCGGGGAGCTGTTTTTT.

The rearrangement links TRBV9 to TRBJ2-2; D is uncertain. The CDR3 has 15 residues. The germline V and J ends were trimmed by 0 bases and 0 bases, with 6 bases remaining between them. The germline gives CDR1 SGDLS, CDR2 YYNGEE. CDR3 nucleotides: TGTGCCAGCAGCGTAGTATGGGCGAACACCGGGGAGCTGTTTTTT. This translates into CASSVVWANTGELFF.